One and the same sample provided the 30 T cell receptor beta chains below, sequenced in a study of cytotoxic CD8 clonotypes in ibrutinib-treated CLL. Sequencing used immunoSEQ multiplex PCR; TCRdb keeps in-frame clones, though not all of them. The profile shows about 200,000 clones, over 60% of them singletons. The specimen was PBMCs, collected after 24 months of ibrutinib treatment. These receptors all stem from a human donor with chronic lymphocytic leukemia.

This clone was seen a handful of times. The rearrangement links TRBV4-1 to TRBJ1-1, with 10 bases identical to TRBD1. The V gene's germline CDR1 is MGHRA and CDR2 YSYEKL. This CDR3 contains 15 residues. J was trimmed by 5 bases and V by 3 bases; bases with no gene match: 6. The CDR3 reads CASSHYDRGQTEAFF. The CDR3 nucleotides are TGCGCCAGCAGCCACTATGACAGGGGGCAAACTGAAGCTTTCTTT.

The rearrangement joins TRBV7-2 to TRBJ2-7; D uncertain. V lost 3 bases and J 3 bases, leaving 6 bases between the germline ends. This CDR3 contains 12 residues. CDR1 and CDR2 from the germline V gene are SGHTA and FQGNSA. The CDR3 here is CASSLGYYEQYF. DNA for the CDR3: TGTGCCAGCAGCTTGGGGTACTACGAGCAGTACTTC.

As DNA, the CDR3 is TGCGCCAGCAGGCTGGGAGGGACAGGGGGCAACGAGCAGTTCTTC. Its protein is CASRLGGTGGNEQFF. The V and J genes are TRBV5-1 and TRBJ2-1, with 12 positions matching TRBD1. J gave up 10 bases and V 5 bases, and 10 bases lay outside the gene matches. Germline CDR1 is SGHRS and CDR2 is YFSETQ. There are 15 residues in the CDR3.

The chain employs TRBV7-9 and TRBJ2-1; D is unclear. V lost 4 bases to trimming and J lost 8 bases, with 9 bases between them. CDR1 is SEHNR, CDR2 FQNEAQ, per germline (reference sequence). The CDR3 consists of 12 residues. The CDR3 nucleotides read TGTGCCAGCAGCTCCCTGACCTATGAGCAGTTCTTC. As protein: CASSSLTYEQFF.

The chain uses TRBV7-8 and TRBJ2-1, with 12 bases matching TRBD2. The CDR3 extends over 15 amino acids. J was trimmed by 2 bases and V by 6 bases; bases with no gene match: 2. The V gene's germline CDR1 is SGHVS and CDR2 FQNEAQ. The CDR3 DNA reads as TGTGCCAGCAGTCCTAGCGGGAGGGCCTACAATGAGCAGTTCTTC. Its translation: CASSPSGRAYNEQFF.

The chain employs TRBV2 and TRBJ2-2; D unclear. The ends were cut back, 6 bases at V and 6 bases at J, with 14 bases in the middle. CDR3 length: 14 amino acids. CDR1 SNHLY and CDR2 FYNNEI come from the germline V gene. The CDR3 nucleotides are TGTGCCAGCAGGGTTGCTTCGATCTCCGGGGAGCTGTTTTTT. Amino acids: CASRVASISGELFF.

This clone was picked up a small number of times. This rearrangement joins TRBV10-3 to TRBJ2-5, with a tentative D call TRBD2 (7 bases). The CDR3 is made up of 14 amino acids. Trimming pared 0 bases from V and 7 bases from J, leaving 12 bases between. The germline V gene has CDR1 ENHRY and CDR2 SYGVKD. CDR3 DNA sequence: TGTGCCATCAGTGAGTCATCGGGGGGCCTGACCCAGTACTTC. This codes for CAISESSGGLTQYF.

The CDR3 DNA follows: TGCAGCGTTACCCAGCCACGGGCTAGCGGGAGCACAGATACGCAGTATTTT. This translates into CSVTQPRASGSTDTQYF. J is TRBJ2-3 and V is TRBV29-1; 8 positions agree with TRBD2. The CDR3 is 17 residues long. The junction had 13 bases not matched to a gene; V was cut back by 5 bases and J by 0 bases. Germline lookup yields CDR1 SQVTM and CDR2 ANQGSEA.

The rearrangement uses TRBV30 and TRBJ1-4; D possibly corresponds to TRBD1 (5 bases). This CDR3 contains 15 residues. With 2 bases removed from V and 7 bases from J, the gap between germline ends came to 17 bases. Germline V gives CDR1 GTSNPN, CDR2 SVGIG (reference sequence). CDR3 DNA sequence: TGTGCCTGGAGTATACCAGGGTGGGAGGCTGAAAAACTGTTTTTT. Translating gives CAWSIPGWEAEKLFF. The full variable domain, in which reference TRBV30 and TRBJ1-4 provide the parts outside the CDR3, is SQTIHQWPATLVQPVGSPLSLECTVEGTSNPNLYWYRQAAGRGLQLLFYSVGIGQISSEVPQNLSASRPQDRQFILSSKKLLLSDSGFYLCAWSIPGWEAEKLFFGSGTQLSVL.

There are a few counts of this clone. The chain recombines TRBV18 with TRBJ2-2; D possibly corresponds to TRBD2 (6 bases). The CDR3 length is 13 residues. Germline values: CDR1 KGHSH, CDR2 LQKENI. The V end lost 7 bases, the J end lost 11 bases, and 17 bases lay between the germline ends. CDR3 in DNA: TGTGCCAGCTTTTACCGGGAGTTCGGTGAGCTGTTTTTT. Translating it yields CASFYREFGELFF.

The chain recombines TRBV5-1 with TRBJ2-3; no clear D gene. The CDR3 has 13 amino acids. Between the trimmed V and J ends, which lost 8 bases and 0 bases, there was a span of 10 bases. CDR1 and CDR2 (germline): SGHRS, YFSETQ. The CDR3 sequence: CASCAASTDTQYF. In nucleotides, the CDR3 is TGCGCCAGTTGCGCGGCTAGCACAGATACGCAGTATTTT.

The V call is TRBV4-2, the J call TRBJ1-3; D is ambiguous. CDR1 LGHNA and CDR2 YNFKEQ come from the germline V gene. CDR3 length: 16 amino acids. Trimming removed 1 base from V and 0 bases from J, with 10 bases in between. The chain's CDR3 is CASSQVRTNSGNTIYF. The DNA of the CDR3 is TGTGCCAGCAGCCAAGTCCGAACAAACTCTGGAAACACCATATATTTT.

In the case of this clone: The sample has other DNA sequences that encode this CDR3 too. This chain uses TRBV7-6 with TRBJ2-7; unclear D gene. Trimming took 0 bases from V and 0 from J, leaving 3 bases between them. In germline, CDR1 is SGHVS, CDR2 FNYEAQ. The CDR3 sequence is 13 residues long. The CDR3 DNA is TGTGCCAGCAGCTTAGCTGTCTCCTACGAGCAGTACTTC. This sequence encodes CASSLAVSYEQYF.

V is TRBV27 and J is TRBJ2-7; the match to TRBD1 covers 8 bases. Germline V gene data show CDR1 as MNHEY and CDR2 as SMNVEV (reference sequence). J was trimmed by 5 bases and V by 3 bases; bases with no gene match: 6. The CDR3 runs to 14 residues. The CDR3 DNA reads as TGTGCCAGCAGTTTGCGACAGGGGATAAACGAGCAGTACTTC. Translated, it gives CASSLRQGINEQYF.

This clone was recorded a few times. J is TRBJ2-1 and V is TRBV15, with TRBD2 matching 13 bases. With 7 bases clipped from V and 8 bases from J, the junction kept 5 bases outside the gene matches. The CDR3 runs to 14 residues. Germline CDR1 reads LNHNV; CDR2 reads YYDKDF (reference sequence). The DNA of the CDR3 is TGTGCCACCACCCGGACTAGCGGGAGTTATGAGCAGTTCTTC. Its protein product is CATTRTSGSYEQFF.

This clone has more than one count but fewer than ten. The V gene is TRBV5-4, the J gene TRBJ2-3; D is undetermined. Germline lookup yields CDR1 SGHNT and CDR2 YYREEE (reference sequence). The CDR3 loop spans 13 amino acids. Between the trimmed V and J ends, which lost 1 base and 2 bases, there was a span of 5 bases. Here the CDR3 reads CASSLLPTDTQYF. As DNA, the CDR3 is TGTGCCAGCAGCTTGCTACCCACAGATACGCAGTATTTT.

The chain joins TRBV5-6 to TRBJ2-6; 9 bases agree with TRBD2. Germline V gene data show CDR1 as SGHDT and CDR2 as YYEEEE. This CDR3 is 19 amino acids long. V shed 2 bases and J 0 bases; nucleotides not matched to a gene: 9. CDR3 amino acids: CASSLGLAGRRSGANVLTF. CDR3 DNA: TGTGCCAGCAGCTTAGGGCTAGCGGGGCGGCGCTCTGGGGCCAACGTCCTGACTTTC.

This clone came up once. V usage is TRBV5-1 and J usage is TRBJ1-1; no reliable D call. CDR1 is SGHRS and CDR2 is YFSETQ in the germline V gene. Trimming left V 4 bases short and J 4 bases short, with 11 bases between. The CDR3 sequence is 13 residues long. Here the CDR3 reads CASSPDKPTEAFF. CDR3 in DNA: TGCGCCAGCAGCCCCGATAAACCCACTGAAGCTTTCTTT.

J is TRBJ1-4 and V is TRBV7-2; no clear D. Germline loops: CDR1 SGHTA, CDR2 FQGNSA. This CDR3 region has 14 residues. Trimming removed 1 base from V and 2 bases from J, with 5 bases in between. The CDR3: CASSLGPTNEKLFF. The CDR3 nucleotides read TGTGCCAGCAGCTTAGGGCCGACTAATGAAAAACTGTTTTTT.

This clone occurred a few times. This chain joins TRBV7-2 and TRBJ2-5; tentative D call: TRBD2 (6 bases). V gave up 4 bases and J gave up 5 bases, with 17 bases separating them. This CDR3 is built from 15 residues. Germline CDR1 and CDR2: SGHTA and FQGNSA. The CDR3 reads CASSSNRQRGETQYF. DNA of the CDR3: TGTGCCAGCAGCTCAAACAGGCAACGGGGGGAGACCCAGTACTTC. Full variable domain (rest looked up from reference TRBV7-2 and TRBJ2-5): GAGVSQSPSNKVTEKGKDVELRCDPISGHTALYWYRQSLGQGLEFLIYFQGNSAPDKSGLPSDRFSAERTGGSVSTLTIQRTQQEDSAVYLCASSSNRQRGETQYFGPGTRLLVL.

This clone has more than one count but fewer than ten. CDR3 in DNA: TGTGCCAGCAGTGAGCTAGCGGGAGCGACTGAGCAGTTCTTC. Protein product: CASSELAGATEQFF. J is TRBJ2-1 and V is TRBV2; 10 bases align to TRBD2. V lost 3 bases, J lost 9 bases, and 5 bases stayed unmatched. Germline V gives CDR1 SNHLY, CDR2 FYNNEI. The CDR3 length is 14 residues.

This clone was picked up a small number of times. The rearrangement uses TRBV6-6 and TRBJ1-4; 7 bases align to TRBD1. CDR1 is MNHNY, CDR2 SVGAGI, per germline (reference sequence). This CDR3 spans 12 amino acids. V dropped 10 bases and J dropped 8; count of bases not matched to a gene: 7. DNA of the CDR3: TGTGCCACCAGGGGGGTAGACGAAAAACTGTTTTTT. Translated, it gives CATRGVDEKLFF.

This clone was counted a few times. J is TRBJ1-5 and V is TRBV25-1, with D unclear. This CDR3 has 12 residues. Per the germline V gene, CDR1 is MGHDK and CDR2 is SYGVNS. V lost 7 bases to trimming and J lost 4 bases, with 8 bases between them. As DNA, the CDR3 is TGTGCCAGCAATGTGAGAAATCAGCCCCAGCATTTT. This encodes CASNVRNQPQHF.

CDR3 DNA: TGCAGTGCTAGAAAACAGGGGTCTGCTTTCTTT. Translation: CSARKQGSAFF. The chain has TRBV20-1 and TRBJ1-1; 7 bases match TRBD1. This CDR3 comprises 11 residues. Trimming removed 2 bases from V and 11 bases from J; junction bases left unmatched: 5. CDR1 and CDR2 from the germline V gene are DFQATT and SNEGSKA (reference sequence).

The gene calls are TRBV27 and TRBJ2-1; TRBD2 matches 9 bases. Germline V gene lookup returns CDR1 MNHEY and CDR2 SMNVEV (reference sequence). The CDR3 is 22 amino acids. J was trimmed by 0 bases and V by 0 bases; bases with no gene match: 18. CDR3 in DNA: TGTGCCAGCAGTTTATCACCCCTGACTAGCGGATTACTCCCCAGCTCCTACAATGAGCAGTTCTTC. This sequence encodes CASSLSPLTSGLLPSSYNEQFF.

The chain recombines TRBV9 with TRBJ2-5; 9 nucleotides match TRBD2. Germline CDR1 is SGDLS and CDR2 is YYNGEE. Trimming cost V 0 bases and J 2 bases; bases outside gene matches: 8. The CDR3 sequence is 17 residues long. For the CDR3, the DNA is TGTGCCAGCAGCGTAGCTTCGGGCGGGAGGGGGCAAGAGACCCAGTACTTC. Translated: CASSVASGGRGQETQYF.

The chain joins TRBV6-6 to TRBJ2-7, with D tentatively TRBD2 (6 bases). The CDR3 is 14 residues long. Trimming pared 8 bases from V and 3 bases from J, leaving 17 bases between. The germline V gene has CDR1 MNHNY and CDR2 SVGAGI (reference sequence). CDR3 in DNA: TGTGCCAGCTGCTCGGGGGTAGGAATCTACGAGCAGTACTTC. Translated, it gives CASCSGVGIYEQYF.

The J gene is TRBJ2-7, the V gene TRBV28, with 14 nucleotides matching TRBD2. CDR1 is MDHEN, CDR2 SYDVKM, per germline. With 3 bases clipped from V and 4 bases from J, the junction kept 5 bases outside the gene matches. There are 16 residues in the CDR3. The CDR3 bases are TGTGCCAGCAGTTTGGGACTAGCGGGAGTATTTTACGAGCAGTACTTC. Its protein is CASSLGLAGVFYEQYF.

This clone was found a few times. In DNA, the CDR3 is TGTGCCAGCAGTGAAGAGATGGGGAACTACCAGCCCCAGCATTTT. Amino acid sequence: CASSEEMGNYQPQHF. The genes are TRBV2 and TRBJ1-5; no reliable D call. Trimming stripped 1 base from V and 7 bases from J, with 14 bases between. The CDR3 runs 15 residues. Germline V gene lookup returns CDR1 SNHLY and CDR2 FYNNEI.

A note on this clone: One junction end disagrees with the germline gene, perhaps due to a read error. The genes are TRBV11-2 and TRBJ2-7; TRBD1 agrees at 7 bases. The CDR3 loop spans 12 amino acids. Germline lookup yields CDR1 SGHAT and CDR2 FQNNGV. The CDR3 sequence is CASSITGAAVNF. CDR3 DNA: TGTGCCAGCAGCATAACAGGGGCGGCGGTCAACTTC.